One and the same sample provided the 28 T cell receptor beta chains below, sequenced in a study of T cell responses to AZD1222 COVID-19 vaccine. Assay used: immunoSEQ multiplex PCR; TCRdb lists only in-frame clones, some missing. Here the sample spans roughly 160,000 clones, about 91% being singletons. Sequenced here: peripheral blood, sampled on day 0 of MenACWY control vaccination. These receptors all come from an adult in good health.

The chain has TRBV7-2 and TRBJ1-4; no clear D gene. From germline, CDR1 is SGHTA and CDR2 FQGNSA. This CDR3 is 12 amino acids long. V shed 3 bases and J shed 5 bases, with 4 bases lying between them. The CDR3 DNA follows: TGTGCCAGCAGCTTCAGAAATGAAAAACTGTTTTTT. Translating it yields CASSFRNEKLFF.

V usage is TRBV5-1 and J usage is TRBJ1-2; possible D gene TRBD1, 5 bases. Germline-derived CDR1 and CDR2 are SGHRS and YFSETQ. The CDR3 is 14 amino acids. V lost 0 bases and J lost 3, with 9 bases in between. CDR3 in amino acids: CASSLAGDDYGYTF. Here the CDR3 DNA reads TGCGCCAGCAGCTTGGCGGGGGATGACTATGGCTACACCTTC.

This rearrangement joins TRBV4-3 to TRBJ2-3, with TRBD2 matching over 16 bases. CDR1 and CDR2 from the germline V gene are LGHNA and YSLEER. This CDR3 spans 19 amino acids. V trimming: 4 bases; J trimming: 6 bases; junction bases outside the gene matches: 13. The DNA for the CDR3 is TGCGCCAGCAGCCTTCGATCGGGACTAGCGGGAGGGCCTAGGGATACGCAGTATTTT. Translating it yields CASSLRSGLAGGPRDTQYF.

CDR3 residues: CASSLRQETQYF. The CDR3 nucleotides are TGTGCCAGTAGTCTCCGACAAGAGACCCAGTACTTC. The chain employs TRBV19 and TRBJ2-5; unclear D gene. Germline CDR1 reads LNHDA; CDR2 reads SQIVND (reference sequence). The length of the CDR3 is 12 residues. Trimming cost V 5 bases and J 2 bases, with 6 bases left between them. The whole variable domain, filled in from reference TRBV19 and TRBJ2-5, reads DGGITQSPKYLFRKEGQNVTLSCEQNLNHDAMYWYRQDPGQGLRLIYYSQIVNDFQKGDIAEGYSVSREKKESFPLTVTSAQKNPTAFYLCASSLRQETQYFGPGTRLLVL.

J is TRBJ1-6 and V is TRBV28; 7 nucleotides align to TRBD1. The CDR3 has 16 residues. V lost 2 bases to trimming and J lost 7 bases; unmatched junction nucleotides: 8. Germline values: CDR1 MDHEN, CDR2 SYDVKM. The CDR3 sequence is CASSLDTGALNSPLHF. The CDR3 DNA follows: TGTGCCAGCAGTTTAGATACAGGGGCCTTGAATTCACCCCTCCACTTT.

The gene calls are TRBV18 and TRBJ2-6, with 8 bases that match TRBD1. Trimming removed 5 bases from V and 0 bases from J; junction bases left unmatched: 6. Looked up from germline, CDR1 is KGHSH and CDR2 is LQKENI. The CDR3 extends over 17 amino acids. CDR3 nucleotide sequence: TGTGCCAGCTCATCAGGGACAGGCTTCTCTGGGGCCAACGTCCTGACTTTC. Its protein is CASSSGTGFSGANVLTF.

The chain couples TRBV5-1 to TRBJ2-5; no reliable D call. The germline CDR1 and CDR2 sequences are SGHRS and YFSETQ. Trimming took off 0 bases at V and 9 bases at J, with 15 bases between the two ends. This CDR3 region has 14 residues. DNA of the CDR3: TGCGCCAGCAGCTTGGAGGCAGACCAAGTGTCCCAGTACTTC. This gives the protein CASSLEADQVSQYF.

The CDR3: CASSSPWGDNEQFF. For the CDR3, the DNA is TGTGCCAGCAGCTCCCCCTGGGGGGACAATGAGCAGTTCTTC. The chain uses TRBV7-2 and TRBJ2-1; the D gene is possibly TRBD2 (6 bases). The CDR3 covers 14 residues. The germline V and J ends were trimmed by 4 bases and 5 bases, with 12 bases remaining between them. The germline V gene has CDR1 SGHTA and CDR2 FQGNSA.

CDR3 protein: CASSLAPETQYF. CDR3 DNA sequence: TGTGCCAGCAGCTTAGCGCCGGAGACCCAGTACTTC. The J gene is TRBJ2-5, the V gene TRBV7-2; unclear D gene. This CDR3 has 12 residues. The germline V gene encodes CDR1 SGHTA and CDR2 FQGNSA. Trimming shortened V by 0 bases and J by 5 bases, and 4 bases separated the two germline ends.

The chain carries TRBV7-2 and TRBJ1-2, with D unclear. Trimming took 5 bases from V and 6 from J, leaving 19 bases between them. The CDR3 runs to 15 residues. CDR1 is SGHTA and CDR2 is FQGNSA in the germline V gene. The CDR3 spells CASSPQVQTPNGYTF. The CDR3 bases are TGTGCCAGCAGCCCCCAGGTTCAGACCCCAAATGGCTACACCTTC.

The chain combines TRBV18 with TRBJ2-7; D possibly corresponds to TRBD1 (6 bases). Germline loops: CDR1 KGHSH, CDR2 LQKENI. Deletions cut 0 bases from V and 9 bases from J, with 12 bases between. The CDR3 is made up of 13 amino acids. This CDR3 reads CASSPPQTGLQYF. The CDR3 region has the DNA TGTGCCAGCTCACCACCTCAGACAGGTCTGCAGTACTTC.

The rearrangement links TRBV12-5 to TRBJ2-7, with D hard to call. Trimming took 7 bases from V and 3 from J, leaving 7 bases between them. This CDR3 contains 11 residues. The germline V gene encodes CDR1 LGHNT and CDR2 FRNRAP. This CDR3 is CASAIFYEQYF. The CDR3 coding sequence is TGTGCTAGTGCCATTTTCTACGAGCAGTACTTC.

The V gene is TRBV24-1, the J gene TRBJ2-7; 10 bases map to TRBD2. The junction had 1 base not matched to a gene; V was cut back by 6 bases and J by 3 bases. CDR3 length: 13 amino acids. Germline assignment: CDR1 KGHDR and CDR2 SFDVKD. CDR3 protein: CATSPSGSYEQYF. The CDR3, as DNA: TGTGCCACCAGTCCTAGCGGGAGCTACGAGCAGTACTTC.

The CDR3 protein is CASSQGPRDGSYEQYF. DNA for the CDR3: TGCGCCAGCAGCCAGGGACCTCGGGACGGCTCCTACGAGCAGTACTTC. This chain connects TRBV4-1 to TRBJ2-7, with D perhaps given as TRBD1 or TRBD2 (5 bases each). Trimming took 3 bases from V and 0 from J, leaving 15 bases between them. Per germline, CDR1 MGHRA and CDR2 YSYEKL. This CDR3 comprises 16 residues.

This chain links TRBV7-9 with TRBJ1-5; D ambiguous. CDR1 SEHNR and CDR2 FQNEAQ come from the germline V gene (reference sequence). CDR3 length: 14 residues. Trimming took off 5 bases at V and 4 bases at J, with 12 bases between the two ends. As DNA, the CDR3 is TGTGCCAGCAGCCCCCCGGGTACGAATCAGCCCCAGCATTTT. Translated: CASSPPGTNQPQHF. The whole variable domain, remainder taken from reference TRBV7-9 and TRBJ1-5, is DTGVSQNPRHKITKRGQNVTFRCDPISEHNRLYWYRQTLGQGPEFLTYFQNEAQLEKSRLLSDRFSAERPKGSFSTLEIQRTEQGDSAMYLCASSPPGTNQPQHFGDGTRLSIL.

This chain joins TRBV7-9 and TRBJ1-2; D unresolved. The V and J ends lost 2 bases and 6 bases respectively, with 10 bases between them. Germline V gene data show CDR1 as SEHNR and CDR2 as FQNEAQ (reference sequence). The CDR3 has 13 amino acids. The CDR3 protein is CASSLQTSDGYTF. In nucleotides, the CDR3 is TGTGCCAGCAGCTTACAGACGAGTGATGGCTACACCTTC. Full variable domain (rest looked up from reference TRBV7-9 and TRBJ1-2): DTGVSQNPRHKITKRGQNVTFRCDPISEHNRLYWYRQTLGQGPEFLTYFQNEAQLEKSRLLSDRFSAERPKGSFSTLEIQRTEQGDSAMYLCASSLQTSDGYTFGSGTRLTVV.

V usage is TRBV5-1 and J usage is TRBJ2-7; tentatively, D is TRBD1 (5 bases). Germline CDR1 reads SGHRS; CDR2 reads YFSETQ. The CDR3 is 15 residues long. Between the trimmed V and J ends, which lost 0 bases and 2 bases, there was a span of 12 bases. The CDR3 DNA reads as TGCGCCAGCAGCTTGGTAGGGGAAGGGACCTACGAGCAGTACTTC. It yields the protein CASSLVGEGTYEQYF. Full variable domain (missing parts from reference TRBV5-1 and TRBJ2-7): KAGVTQTPRYLIKTRGQQVTLSCSPISGHRSVSWYQQTPGQGLQFLFEYFSETQRNKGNFPGRFSGRQFSNSRSEMNVSTLELGDSALYLCASSLVGEGTYEQYFGPGTRLTVT.

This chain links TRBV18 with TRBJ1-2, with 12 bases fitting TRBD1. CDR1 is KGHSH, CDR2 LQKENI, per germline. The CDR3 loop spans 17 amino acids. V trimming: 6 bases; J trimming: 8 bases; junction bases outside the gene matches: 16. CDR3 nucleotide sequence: TGTGCCAGCTCCCTTACCCAGGGACAGGGGGCCGGTGGCGGCTACACCTTC. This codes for CASSLTQGQGAGGGYTF.

The CDR3 bases are TGTGCCAGCAGTTTATTAGGGGCTAGCGTCCCTGTCGAGCAGTACTTC. Amino acids: CASSLLGASVPVEQYF. This sequence joins TRBV27 and TRBJ2-7, with a weak D call TRBD2 (6 bases). V was pared by 1 base and J by 6 bases, with 19 bases between. CDR1 is MNHEY and CDR2 is SMNVEV in the germline V gene (reference sequence). This CDR3 has 16 amino acids.

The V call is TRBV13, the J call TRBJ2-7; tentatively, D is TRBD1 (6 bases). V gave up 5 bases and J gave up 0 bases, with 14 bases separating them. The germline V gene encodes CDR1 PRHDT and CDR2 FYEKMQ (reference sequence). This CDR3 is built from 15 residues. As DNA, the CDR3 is TGTGCCAGCAGCGTGGGACATTCAAGCTCCTACGAGCAGTACTTC. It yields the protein CASSVGHSSSYEQYF.

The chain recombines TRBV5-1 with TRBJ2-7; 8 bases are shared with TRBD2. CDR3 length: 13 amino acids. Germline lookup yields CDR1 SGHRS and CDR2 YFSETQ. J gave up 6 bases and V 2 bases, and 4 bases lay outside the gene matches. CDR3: CASSFGAGGEQYF. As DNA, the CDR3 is TGCGCCAGCAGCTTCGGGGCGGGAGGCGAGCAGTACTTC.

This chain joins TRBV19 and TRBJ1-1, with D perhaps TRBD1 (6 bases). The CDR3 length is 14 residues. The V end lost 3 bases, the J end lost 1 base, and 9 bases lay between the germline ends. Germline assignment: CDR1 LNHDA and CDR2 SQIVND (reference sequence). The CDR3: CASSMTGANTEAFF. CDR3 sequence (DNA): TGTGCCAGTAGTATGACGGGGGCGAACACTGAAGCTTTCTTT. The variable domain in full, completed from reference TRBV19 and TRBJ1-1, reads DGGITQSPKYLFRKEGQNVTLSCEQNLNHDAMYWYRQDPGQGLRLIYYSQIVNDFQKGDIAEGYSVSREKKESFPLTVTSAQKNPTAFYLCASSMTGANTEAFFGQGTRLTVV.

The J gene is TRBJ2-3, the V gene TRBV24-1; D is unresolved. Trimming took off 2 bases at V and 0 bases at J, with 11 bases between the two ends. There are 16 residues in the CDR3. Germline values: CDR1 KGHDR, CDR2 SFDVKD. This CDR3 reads CATSDSLSWSTDTQYF. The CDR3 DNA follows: TGTGCCACCAGTGATTCGCTCTCTTGGAGCACAGATACGCAGTATTTT.

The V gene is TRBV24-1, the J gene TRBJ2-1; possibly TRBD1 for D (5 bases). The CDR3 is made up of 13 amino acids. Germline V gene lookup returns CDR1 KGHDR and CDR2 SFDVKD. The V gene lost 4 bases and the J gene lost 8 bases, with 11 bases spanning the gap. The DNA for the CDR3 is TGTGCCACCAGTGACAGGGTTCAGGATGAGCAGTTCTTC. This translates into CATSDRVQDEQFF.

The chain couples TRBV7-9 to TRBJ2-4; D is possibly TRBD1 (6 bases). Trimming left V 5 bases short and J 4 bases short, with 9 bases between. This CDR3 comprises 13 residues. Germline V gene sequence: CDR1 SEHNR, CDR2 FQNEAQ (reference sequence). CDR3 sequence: CASSEDRKNIQYF. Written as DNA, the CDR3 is TGTGCCAGCAGCGAGGACAGAAAAAACATTCAGTACTTC.

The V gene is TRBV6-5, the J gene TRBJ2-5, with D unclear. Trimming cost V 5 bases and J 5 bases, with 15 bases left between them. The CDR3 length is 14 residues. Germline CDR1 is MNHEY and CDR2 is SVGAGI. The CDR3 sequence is CASSLSSWAETQYF. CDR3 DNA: TGTGCCAGCAGTCTTAGCAGCTGGGCGGAGACCCAGTACTTC.

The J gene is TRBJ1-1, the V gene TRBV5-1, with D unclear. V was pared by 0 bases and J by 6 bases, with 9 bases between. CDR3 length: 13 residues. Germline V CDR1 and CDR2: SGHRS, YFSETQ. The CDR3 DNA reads TGCGCCAGCAGCTTGGGGGGTGCGCCTGAAGCTTTCTTT. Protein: CASSLGGAPEAFF.

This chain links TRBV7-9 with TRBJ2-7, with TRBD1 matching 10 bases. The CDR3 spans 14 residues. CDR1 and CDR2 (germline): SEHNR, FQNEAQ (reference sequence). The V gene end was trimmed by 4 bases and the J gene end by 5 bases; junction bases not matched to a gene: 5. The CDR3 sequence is CASSSLDRGNEQYF. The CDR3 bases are TGTGCCAGCAGCTCCTTGGACAGGGGGAACGAGCAGTACTTC.